The 30 T cell receptor beta chains below all came from one sample that was sequenced in a study of blood T cell repertoires in COVID-19. This table comes from immunoSEQ multiplex PCR, and its TCRdb copy is limited to in-frame clones, with some not included. Among fewer than 200,000 clones listed, 70% to 80% were seen once. The material sequenced was PBMCs or T cells enriched from blood (not recorded which). These receptors all come from a woman aged 45 to 65 who had recovered from COVID-19.

This chain links TRBV6-5 with TRBJ2-1; D gene ambiguous. Trimming shortened V by 8 bases and J by 4 bases, and 9 bases separated the two germline ends. The CDR3 loop spans 12 amino acids. Germline V gene data show CDR1 as MNHEY and CDR2 as SVGAGI. In DNA, the CDR3 is TGTGCCAGCCGCAGTGCTTACAATGAGCAGTTCTTC. Translating gives CASRSAYNEQFF.

V is TRBV18 and J is TRBJ2-2, with a weak D call TRBD1 (5 bases). The CDR3 runs 15 residues. The germline V gene encodes CDR1 KGHSH and CDR2 LQKENI. V lost 4 bases, J lost 4 bases, and 13 bases lay in between. The CDR3 DNA is TGTGCCAGCTCACACGGGCAGGGCGGCACCGGGGAGCTGTTTTTT. Protein product: CASSHGQGGTGELFF.

The chain recombines TRBV30 with TRBJ1-4, with D possibly being TRBD1 (5 bases). The ends were cut back, 0 bases at V and 4 bases at J, with 15 bases in the middle. The length of the CDR3 is 16 residues. The germline gives CDR1 GTSNPN, CDR2 SVGIG (reference sequence). CDR3 in DNA: TGTGCCTGGAGTGTACTTCGCAGGGCCATTAATGAAAAACTGTTTTTT. Its protein is CAWSVLRRAINEKLFF.

V usage is TRBV24-1 and J usage is TRBJ2-2; the match to TRBD2 covers 13 bases. CDR3 size: 19 residues. CDR1 and CDR2 (germline): KGHDR, SFDVKD. Germline trimming cut 3 bases from V and 3 bases from J; bases unmatched to any gene: 9. As DNA, the CDR3 is TGTGCCACCAGTGATCCACGGACTAGCGGGAGCGCCCACACCGGGGAGCTGTTTTTT. Its protein is CATSDPRTSGSAHTGELFF.

The J gene is TRBJ2-5, the V gene TRBV30, with TRBD2 matching 9 bases. Germline trimming cut 0 bases from V and 1 base from J; bases unmatched to any gene: 3. This CDR3 has 15 residues. The germline gives CDR1 GTSNPN, CDR2 SVGIG (reference sequence). The CDR3 DNA reads TGTGCCTGGAGTGTACCTAGCGGGACCCAAGAGACCCAGTACTTC. It is translated as CAWSVPSGTQETQYF.

The genes are TRBV9 and TRBJ2-3, with no clear D. This CDR3 region has 13 residues. Trimming took off 0 bases at V and 4 bases at J, with 6 bases between the two ends. Looked up from germline, CDR1 is SGDLS and CDR2 is YYNGEE. CDR3 sequence (DNA): TGTGCCAGCAGCGTAGATCAATCAGATACGCAGTATTTT. This encodes CASSVDQSDTQYF. Full variable domain (outside the CDR3, taken from reference TRBV9 and TRBJ2-3): DSGVTQTPKHLITATGQRVTLRCSPRSGDLSVYWYQQSLDQGLQFLIQYYNGEERAKGNILERFSAQQFPDLHSELNLSSLELGDSALYFCASSVDQSDTQYFGPGTRLTVL.

The rearrangement uses TRBV11-1 and TRBJ1-2; weak D call: TRBD1 (6 bases). Germline CDR1 and CDR2: SGHAT and FQDESV (reference sequence). The CDR3 extends over 15 amino acids. The V end was cut by 4 bases, the J end by 5 bases, with 17 bases between. CDR3 nucleotide sequence: TGTGCCAGCAGCTCGGACCTGGACAGTTATTATGGCTACACCTTC. Translated: CASSSDLDSYYGYTF.

This chain links TRBV5-4 with TRBJ2-5; D ambiguous. This CDR3 comprises 13 residues. Germline lookup yields CDR1 SGHNT and CDR2 YYREEE (reference sequence). This CDR3 reads CASGRAQSETQYF. In nucleotides, the CDR3 is TGTGCTTCTGGGCGAGCCCAATCAGAGACCCAGTACTTC. Variable domain in full (rest from reference TRBV5-4 and TRBJ2-5): ETGVTQSPTHLIKTRGQQVTLRCSSQSGHNTVSWYQQALGQGPQFIFQYYREEENGRGNFPPRFSGLQFPNYSSELNVNALELDDSALYLCASGRAQSETQYFGPGTRLLVL.

This chain connects TRBV5-4 to TRBJ2-1, with D possibly being TRBD1 (6 bases). The germline gives CDR1 SGHNT, CDR2 YYREEE (reference sequence). The CDR3 totals 15 residues. The ends were cut back, 4 bases at V and 5 bases at J, with 16 bases in the middle. The CDR3 protein is CASSLRQARDNEQFF. CDR3 coding DNA: TGTGCCAGCAGCCTCCGACAGGCAAGAGACAATGAGCAGTTCTTC.

This rearrangement joins TRBV28 to TRBJ1-2, with 9 bases that match TRBD1. The CDR3 length is 16 residues. Germline V gene sequence: CDR1 MDHEN, CDR2 SYDVKM. The junction had 4 bases not matched to a gene; V was cut back by 2 bases and J by 0 bases. DNA for the CDR3: TGTGCCAGCAGTTTAACAGGGGGCCCTACTAACTATGGCTACACCTTC. As protein: CASSLTGGPTNYGYTF.

The rearrangement uses TRBV5-8 and TRBJ2-7; 8 nucleotides line up with TRBD2. Germline CDR1 SGHTS, CDR2 YDEGEE. V lost 2 bases to trimming and J lost 6 bases; unmatched junction nucleotides: 13. The CDR3 spans 16 residues. The CDR3, as DNA: TGTGCCAGCAGCTTTGACGGGAGGGCCAGGTCAGGCGAGCAGTACTTC. This codes for CASSFDGRARSGEQYF.

In its sample, this clone was seen once. The rearrangement links TRBV3-1 (or the pseudogene TRBV3-2) to TRBJ2-1; D is unclear. CDR1 LGHDT and CDR2 YNNKEL come from the germline V gene (reference sequence). This CDR3 region has 17 residues. V lost 1 base and J 0 bases, leaving 13 bases between the germline ends. CDR3 amino acids: CASSQGNPLSSYNEQFF. CDR3 nucleotides: TGTGCCAGCAGCCAAGGAAACCCGTTGAGCTCCTACAATGAGCAGTTCTTC.

A few counts support this clone. The genes are TRBV28 and TRBJ1-5; tentative D call: TRBD1 (5 bases). The germline V and J ends were trimmed by 4 bases and 6 bases, with 19 bases remaining between them. The CDR3 is 16 residues long. The germline V gene has CDR1 MDHEN and CDR2 SYDVKM. DNA of the CDR3: TGTGCCAGCAGTTCTTCATCAGACAGAAAAAGTCAGCCCCAGCATTTT. The encoded protein is CASSSSSDRKSQPQHF.

J is TRBJ1-2 and V is TRBV6-6; TRBD1 aligns across 7 bases. V shed 4 bases, J shed 3 bases, and the junction held 8 bases outside the gene matches. The germline gives CDR1 MNHNY, CDR2 SVGAGI (reference sequence). This CDR3 comprises 15 residues. CDR3 protein: CASSSPDRPHYGYTF. CDR3 nucleotide sequence: TGTGCCAGCAGTTCCCCGGACAGGCCGCACTATGGCTACACCTTC.

J is TRBJ2-7 and V is TRBV30, with TRBD1 matching 8 bases. V lost 4 bases and J lost 3; bases outside the gene matches: 2. Germline lookup yields CDR1 GTSNPN and CDR2 SVGIG (reference sequence). The length of the CDR3 is 12 residues. The CDR3 DNA reads TGTGCCTGGAACAGGGGGAACTACGAGCAGTACTTC. Protein: CAWNRGNYEQYF.

The chain employs TRBV27 and TRBJ2-3, with D possibly matching TRBD1 (5 bases). Per germline, CDR1 MNHEY and CDR2 SMNVEV (reference sequence). The V end lost 1 base, the J end lost 0 bases, and 14 bases lay between the germline ends. CDR3 size: 17 residues. The CDR3 DNA reads TGTGCCAGCAGTTTATTCCCAGGGATGGTAAGCACAGATACGCAGTATTTT. Its protein product is CASSLFPGMVSTDTQYF.

The chain carries TRBV28 and TRBJ2-7; D remains ambiguous. Germline CDR1 and CDR2: MDHEN and SYDVKM. With 3 bases removed from V and 2 bases from J, the gap between germline ends came to 5 bases. This CDR3 is built from 12 residues. The CDR3 loop is CASSFVAYEQYF. In nucleotides, the CDR3 is TGTGCCAGCAGTTTTGTAGCCTACGAGCAGTACTTC.

The chain recombines TRBV7-2 with TRBJ1-5; 9 bases are a match to TRBD1. After removal of 2 bases from V and 2 bases from J, the junction contained 4 bases not matched to a gene. Germline loops: CDR1 SGHTA, CDR2 FQGNSA. The CDR3 is 16 residues long. The CDR3 DNA reads TGTGCCAGCAGCTTATCGGGACAGGGTGGCAATCAGCCCCAGCATTTT. Its protein product is CASSLSGQGGNQPQHF.

The chain combines TRBV5-8 with TRBJ1-1; D remains ambiguous. The V and J ends lost 4 bases and 4 bases respectively, with 5 bases between them. Germline assignment: CDR1 SGHTS and CDR2 YDEGEE. The CDR3 covers 11 residues. The CDR3 bases are TGTGCCAGCAGCGACTTCACTGAAGCTTTCTTT. This encodes CASSDFTEAFF.

This clone appeared a few times. The chain employs TRBV19 and TRBJ1-3, with D unclear. This CDR3 comprises 14 residues. Trimming took 7 bases from V and 2 from J, leaving 12 bases between them. Per germline, CDR1 LNHDA and CDR2 SQIVND (reference sequence). In DNA, the CDR3 is TGTGCCAGTAAAGAGACATTTCCTGGAAACACCATATATTTT. Amino acids: CASKETFPGNTIYF.

A few counts support this clone. The rearrangement links TRBV5-6 to TRBJ2-1; 9 bases line up with TRBD1. V lost 3 bases to trimming and J lost 4 bases; unmatched junction nucleotides: 2. Germline CDR1 SGHDT, CDR2 YYEEEE. The CDR3 covers 14 residues. CDR3: CASSYRGLYNEQFF. In DNA form, the CDR3 reads TGTGCCAGCAGCTACAGGGGGCTTTACAATGAGCAGTTCTTC.

This chain links TRBV19 with TRBJ1-4; TRBD1 matches 8 bases. Trimming cost V 10 bases and J 0 bases; bases outside gene matches: 10. The CDR3 has 16 amino acids. Germline lookup yields CDR1 LNHDA and CDR2 SQIVND (reference sequence). The CDR3 loop reads CATRQGIVSTNEKLFF. The DNA for the CDR3 is TGTGCCACCAGACAGGGGATAGTTTCAACTAATGAAAAACTGTTTTTT.

The chain joins TRBV7-7 to TRBJ2-5; 13 bases agree with TRBD2. Germline V gene data show CDR1 as SSHAT and CDR2 as FNYEAQ (reference sequence). The CDR3 has 16 amino acids. Trimming took 3 bases from V and 5 from J; bases not matched to a gene: 6. CDR3 in amino acids: CASSFRGLAGTETQYF. The CDR3 DNA follows: TGTGCCAGCAGCTTCCGGGGACTAGCGGGAACGGAGACCCAGTACTTC.

With respect to this clone: Different DNA sequences within this sample yield the same CDR3. The rearrangement uses TRBV11-1 and TRBJ1-2, with 10 nucleotides matching TRBD1. V gave up 5 bases and J gave up 4 bases; unmatched junction bases: 7. CDR3 length: 15 residues. Looked up from germline, CDR1 is SGHAT and CDR2 is FQDESV (reference sequence). The CDR3 coding sequence is TGTGCCAGCAGCAGCAGACAGGGGGCTCTCTATGGCTACACCTTC. It codes for CASSSRQGALYGYTF.

Comment on this clone: Other DNA sequences in this sample translate to the same CDR3. The gene calls are TRBV28 and TRBJ1-2; 8 nucleotides align to TRBD1. The CDR3 spans 13 residues. With V trimmed by 5 bases and J by 5 bases, 4 bases remained unmatched. Germline CDR1 and CDR2: MDHEN and SYDVKM. CDR3 nucleotides: TGTGCCAGCAGTCTACAGGGGGGGTATGGCTACACCTTC. This encodes CASSLQGGYGYTF.

The chain recombines TRBV6-5 with TRBJ1-1; possibly TRBD1 for D (6 bases). This CDR3 has 11 residues. Germline CDR1 reads MNHEY; CDR2 reads SVGAGI. The CDR3 bases are TGTGCTACTAGTCAGGGGCCGGGAGCTTTCTTT. Protein: CATSQGPGAFF.

This clone was recorded only once. The rearrangement joins TRBV6-4 to TRBJ2-7, with 9 nucleotides matching TRBD2. CDR1 MRHNA and CDR2 SNTAGT come from the germline V gene. The CDR3 length is 15 residues. J gave up 2 bases and V 3 bases, and 5 bases lay outside the gene matches. CDR3 sequence (DNA): TGTGCCAGCAGTGAGCCGACTAGCGGACCCTACGAGCAGTACTTC. Protein: CASSEPTSGPYEQYF.

The chain has TRBV11-2 and TRBJ2-1, with TRBD2 matching 9 bases. After removal of 5 bases from V and 7 bases from J, the junction contained 9 bases not matched to a gene. The length of the CDR3 is 15 residues. The germline CDR1 and CDR2 sequences are SGHAT and FQNNGV. CDR3 DNA sequence: TGTGCCAGCAGCCCCCGGGGAGCGGGAGGTAATGAGCAGTTCTTC. Encoded protein: CASSPRGAGGNEQFF.

The rearrangement links TRBV7-8 to TRBJ1-6, with D maybe TRBD1 (6 bases). This CDR3 region has 16 residues. The V end was cut by 0 bases, the J end by 2 bases, with 8 bases between. The germline V gene has CDR1 SGHVS and CDR2 FQNEAQ. CDR3 sequence reads: CASSLARGTYNSPLHF. The DNA of the CDR3 is TGTGCCAGCAGCTTAGCCAGGGGAACCTATAATTCACCCCTCCACTTT.

The CDR3 reads CASSDSLAGNEQFF. In DNA form, the CDR3 reads TGTGCCAGCAGTGATTCTCTAGCGGGTAATGAGCAGTTCTTC. V and J are TRBV6-1 and TRBJ2-1; 8 bases align to TRBD2. Germline V gene data show CDR1 as MNHNS and CDR2 as SASEGT. Losses at the gene ends were 3 bases for V and 7 bases for J; bases not matched to a gene: 5. This CDR3 has 14 residues.